A single sample gave rise to the 8 T cell receptor beta chains below, sequenced in a study of blood T cell repertoires in COVID-19. Using immunoSEQ multiplex PCR, the repertoire was profiled, and TCRdb retains in-frame clones only, with some absent. Of about 100,000 clones in the sample, around 88% were seen once. Sample: peripheral blood. The receptor set was obtained from a man aged 50 or older with active or convalescent COVID-19.

The chain recombines TRBV6-6 with TRBJ1-4, with D possibly TRBD1 on 6 matching bases. Germline lookup yields CDR1 MNHNY and CDR2 SVGAGI (reference sequence). This CDR3 spans 13 amino acids. V was cut by 8 bases and J by 6 bases, with 13 bases left in between. The CDR3 spells CASWGAGDEKLFF. DNA for the CDR3: TGTGCCAGCTGGGGGGCGGGAGATGAAAAACTGTTTTTT.

This chain connects TRBV6-6 to TRBJ1-6; D is possibly TRBD1 (6 bases). CDR1 and CDR2 (germline): MNHNY, SVGAGI (reference sequence). The V gene lost 8 bases and the J gene lost 9 bases, with 23 bases spanning the gap. The length of the CDR3 is 16 residues. The CDR3 spells CASGTLIGGAASPLHF. CDR3 in DNA: TGTGCCAGCGGAACCCTTATAGGGGGGGCGGCTTCACCCCTCCACTTT.

V and J are TRBV28 and TRBJ2-7; 9 nucleotides line up with TRBD2. The CDR3 consists of 17 residues. Per germline, CDR1 MDHEN and CDR2 SYDVKM. The V segment lost 3 bases and the J segment 0 bases; nucleotides outside the gene matches: 9. The CDR3 nucleotides are TGTGCCAGCAGTTTTGAACGACTAGCGGAGTTCTCCTACGAGCAGTACTTC. Its protein product is CASSFERLAEFSYEQYF.

The chain combines TRBV7-7 with TRBJ2-5; 9 bases map to TRBD2. Germline loops: CDR1 SSHAT, CDR2 FNYEAQ (reference sequence). With 1 base clipped from V and 2 bases from J, the junction kept 11 bases outside the gene matches. The CDR3 sequence is 18 residues long. CDR3 loop: CASSLGASGNSRQETQYF. DNA for the CDR3: TGTGCCAGCAGCTTAGGGGCTAGCGGGAATTCGCGTCAAGAGACCCAGTACTTC.

V usage is TRBV12-3 or TRBV12-4 and J usage is TRBJ2-7; a weak D match, TRBD1 (6 bases). Trimming took 5 bases from V and 5 from J, leaving 13 bases between them. There are 13 residues in the CDR3. CDR3 sequence: CASSPNREHEQYF. The CDR3 nucleotides are TGTGCCAGCAGTCCTAACAGGGAACACGAGCAGTACTTC.

The chain is built from TRBV3-1 (or the pseudogene TRBV3-2) and TRBJ1-1; D remains unclear. Germline CDR1 and CDR2: LGHDT and YNNKEL (reference sequence). Trimming took 4 bases from V and 7 from J, leaving 13 bases between them. The CDR3 is 13 amino acids. The CDR3 region has the DNA TGTGCCAGCAGCCGTTCGTGGGGAGATGAAGCTTTCTTT. Translation gives CASSRSWGDEAFF.

With regard to this clone: Other DNA sequences in this sample translate to the same CDR3. The chain is built from TRBV5-1 and TRBJ2-1, with 11 bases matching TRBD2. V shed 3 bases, J shed 4 bases, and the junction held 3 bases outside the gene matches. The CDR3 is made up of 15 amino acids. The V gene's germline CDR1 is SGHRS and CDR2 YFSETQ. In DNA, the CDR3 is TGCGCCAGCAGCTCTACTAGCGGGAGTTACAATGAGCAGTTCTTC. Translating gives CASSSTSGSYNEQFF.

This clone was detected once. The chain recombines TRBV19 with TRBJ2-2; TRBD1 agrees at 9 bases. CDR1 and CDR2 from the germline V gene are LNHDA and SQIVND (reference sequence). V gave up 7 bases and J gave up 0 bases; unmatched junction bases: 12. This CDR3 has 18 amino acids. Written as DNA, the CDR3 is TGTGCCAGTAACAAAGGTGGGACAGGGTCGGCGAACACCGGGGAGCTGTTTTTT. Amino acid sequence: CASNKGGTGSANTGELFF.